One sample yielded the 23 T cell receptor beta chains listed below, sequenced in a study of blood T cell repertoires in COVID-19. Clones were read by immunoSEQ multiplex PCR, and TCRdb kept only the in-frame ones, dropping some. Of roughly 340,000 clones in the sample, roughly 90% are singletons; the top ten hold around 3%. Sequencing input: peripheral blood. Receptor source: a young woman with COVID-19, enrolled during active disease.

This CDR3 is CASSWRTGQNTEAFF. The DNA of the CDR3 is TGCGCCAGCAGCTGGAGGACAGGGCAGAACACTGAAGCTTTCTTT. The chain has TRBV5-1 and TRBJ1-1, with 8 bases fitting TRBD1. Germline values: CDR1 SGHRS, CDR2 YFSETQ. J lost 1 base, V lost 3 bases, and 5 bases had no gene match. The CDR3 runs 15 residues.

This chain links TRBV6-5 with TRBJ1-6; D is perhaps TRBD1 (6 bases). Per the germline V gene, CDR1 is MNHEY and CDR2 is SVGAGI. The CDR3 extends over 13 amino acids. V lost 5 bases, J lost 11 bases, and 13 bases lay in between. CDR3 nucleotides: TGTGCCAGCAGTCCTACAGGGTGGCCACCCCTCCACTTT. Encoded protein: CASSPTGWPPLHF.

This chain links TRBV3-1 (or the pseudogene TRBV3-2) with TRBJ1-3; 9 bases are a match to TRBD1. The V gene end was trimmed by 2 bases and the J gene end by 3 bases; junction bases not matched to a gene: 8. Germline CDR1 LGHDT, CDR2 YNNKEL (reference sequence). The CDR3 contains 17 residues. In nucleotides, the CDR3 is TGTGCCAGCAGCCAATCCCCACAGGGGGCATTTGGAAACACCATATATTTT. Protein sequence: CASSQSPQGAFGNTIYF.

The chain has TRBV4-3 and TRBJ1-6, with unresolved D. Germline CDR1 LGHNA, CDR2 YSLEER. This CDR3 has 15 residues. Trimming shortened V by 2 bases and J by 7 bases, and 12 bases separated the two germline ends. The CDR3 loop is CASSQTAGRNSPLHF. The CDR3 DNA follows: TGCGCCAGCAGCCAAACGGCGGGCAGGAATTCACCCCTCCACTTT.

V and J are TRBV7-2 and TRBJ2-1; the D is unclear. Trimming removed 5 bases at V and 2 bases at J, with 10 bases between. CDR1 and CDR2 (germline): SGHTA, FQGNSA. The CDR3 consists of 14 residues. CDR3 nucleotide sequence: TGTGCCAGCAGCGCAACTAATCCCTACAATGAGCAGTTCTTC. Its protein product is CASSATNPYNEQFF.

This chain connects TRBV7-7 to TRBJ2-7; no clear D. The germline V gene has CDR1 SSHAT and CDR2 FNYEAQ (reference sequence). The length of the CDR3 is 11 residues. The CDR3 here is CASSQFHEQYV. CDR3 sequence (DNA): TGTGCTAGCAGCCAGTTCCACGAGCAGTACGTC.

The J gene is TRBJ2-1, the V gene TRBV29-1; D is perhaps TRBD2 (6 bases). V was shortened by 7 bases and J by 4 bases, with 14 bases between the two germline ends. This CDR3 is built from 13 residues. The germline V gene has CDR1 SQVTM and CDR2 ANQGSEA. The DNA of the CDR3 is TGCAGCGGTCGAGCGGGCCCTTACAATGAGCAGTTCTTC. As protein: CSGRAGPYNEQFF.

The CDR3 nucleotides read TGCAGCGTTGACAGGGGATCTGGGAACTATGGCTACACCTTC. Its translation is CSVDRGSGNYGYTF. The chain has TRBV29-1 and TRBJ1-2, with a tentative D call TRBD1 (6 bases). Germline CDR1 reads SQVTM; CDR2 reads ANQGSEA. V was clipped by 3 bases and J by 2 bases, with 13 bases between them. This CDR3 region has 14 residues.

This chain uses TRBV4-3 with TRBJ2-1; D is unclear. This CDR3 is 16 amino acids long. The germline V gene has CDR1 LGHNA and CDR2 YSLEER. V lost 2 bases to trimming and J lost 2 bases, with 13 bases between them. The CDR3 here is CASSQRLVATYNEQFF. DNA for the CDR3: TGCGCCAGCAGCCAACGTCTTGTAGCAACCTACAATGAGCAGTTCTTC.

The genes are TRBV10-3 and TRBJ2-1; 8 positions agree with TRBD1. CDR1 is ENHRY and CDR2 is SYGVKD in the germline V gene. Trimming removed 3 bases from V and 6 bases from J; junction bases left unmatched: 7. CDR3 length: 15 amino acids. CDR3 sequence: CAISDPGQGINEQFF. The CDR3 region has the DNA TGTGCCATCAGTGATCCCGGACAGGGAATCAATGAGCAGTTCTTC.

This chain's CDR3 is CATSDSGTSSDNEQFF. The DNA for the CDR3 is TGTGCCACCAGTGATTCCGGGACTAGCAGTGACAATGAGCAGTTCTTC. V usage is TRBV24-1 and J usage is TRBJ2-1; 9 nucleotides match TRBD2. The CDR3 runs 16 residues. V gave up 2 bases and J gave up 5 bases; unmatched junction bases: 6. Germline V CDR1 and CDR2: KGHDR, SFDVKD.

The chain has TRBV19 and TRBJ2-5, with D tentatively TRBD1 (6 bases). Looked up from germline, CDR1 is LNHDA and CDR2 is SQIVND (reference sequence). The CDR3 is made up of 13 amino acids. V lost 3 bases, J lost 3 bases, and 8 bases lay in between. The CDR3: CASSINREETQYF. The DNA for the CDR3 is TGTGCCAGTAGTATTAACAGGGAAGAGACCCAGTACTTC.

The gene calls are TRBV11-2 and TRBJ2-2; TRBD2 is a possible D gene (6 bases). This CDR3 has 15 amino acids. Germline CDR1 SGHAT, CDR2 FQNNGV. V lost 4 bases and J 1 base, leaving 10 bases between the germline ends. CDR3 residues: CASSSGLLNTGELFF. The CDR3 DNA sequence: TGTGCCAGCAGCTCGGGACTCTTGAACACCGGGGAGCTGTTTTTT.

This chain links TRBV4-3 with TRBJ2-3, with D maybe TRBD2 (5 bases). There are 12 residues in the CDR3. V shed 1 base and J shed 6 bases, with 5 bases lying between them. Germline CDR1 and CDR2: LGHNA and YSLEER. The CDR3 reads CASSQGGDTQYF. The DNA for the CDR3 is TGCGCCAGCAGCCAAGGAGGGGATACGCAGTATTTT.

This chain connects TRBV24-1 to TRBJ2-1; TRBD2 agrees at 12 bases. After removal of 4 bases from V and 8 bases from J, the junction contained 11 bases not matched to a gene. The CDR3 sequence is 17 residues long. CDR1 is KGHDR, CDR2 SFDVKD, per germline. As DNA, the CDR3 is TGTGCCACCAGTGACCGAAAACTAGCGGGAGGTGGCGATGAGCAGTTCTTC. Protein: CATSDRKLAGGGDEQFF.

The chain links TRBV9 to TRBJ2-1; 9 bases fit TRBD1. The ends lost 3 bases at V and 6 bases at J; junction bases unmatched: 10. CDR3 length equals 16 residues. Germline V gene sequence: CDR1 SGDLS, CDR2 YYNGEE. The CDR3, as DNA: TGTGCCAGCAGCGAGGTCAGGACAGGGGTAGTCAATGAGCAGTTCTTC. This translates into CASSEVRTGVVNEQFF.

This chain's CDR3 is CASSPTGFHYEQYF. As DNA, the CDR3 is TGTGCCAGCAGCCCGACAGGGTTCCACTACGAGCAGTACTTC. J is TRBJ2-7 and V is TRBV7-9; 7 bases fit TRBD1. This CDR3 has 14 residues. CDR1 is SEHNR and CDR2 is FQNEAQ in the germline V gene (reference sequence). J lost 3 bases, V lost 5 bases, and 7 bases had no gene match.

The chain couples TRBV7-2 to TRBJ1-2; D is uncertain. The CDR3 is 13 residues long. V lost 1 base and J lost 6, with 9 bases in between. Germline V gene sequence: CDR1 SGHTA, CDR2 FQGNSA. CDR3 protein: CASSLGLSDGYTF. The CDR3 DNA reads TGTGCCAGCAGCTTAGGCCTTTCAGATGGCTACACCTTC.

There are a few counts of this clone. The rearrangement links TRBV12-3 or TRBV12-4 to TRBJ2-1; D might be TRBD2 (6 bases). V lost 6 bases to trimming and J lost 4 bases, with 10 bases between them. The CDR3 runs to 13 residues. CDR3 nucleotides: TGTGCCAGCAGGTGGAGGGCTTACAATGAGCAGTTCTTC. It is translated as CASRWRAYNEQFF.

The chain recombines TRBV30 with TRBJ2-3; 8 bases map to TRBD2. In germline, CDR1 is GTSNPN, CDR2 SVGIG (reference sequence). The CDR3 spans 15 residues. V lost 0 bases and J lost 1; bases outside the gene matches: 3. CDR3 sequence: CAWSVLADRTDTQYF. The DNA of the CDR3 is TGTGCCTGGAGTGTACTAGCGGACCGCACAGATACGCAGTATTTT. The entire variable domain, with the rest obtained from reference TRBV30 and TRBJ2-3, is as follows: SQTIHQWPATLVQPVGSPLSLECTVEGTSNPNLYWYRQAAGRGLQLLFYSVGIGQISSEVPQNLSASRPQDRQFILSSKKLLLSDSGFYLCAWSVLADRTDTQYFGPGTRLTVL.

The CDR3 protein is CASSFSGFGEKLFF. CDR3 DNA sequence: TGTGCCAGCAGTTTCTCAGGGTTTGGTGAAAAACTGTTTTTT. The chain combines TRBV27 with TRBJ1-4; tentatively, D is TRBD1 (5 bases). The V and J ends lost 3 bases and 7 bases respectively, with 12 bases between them. The CDR3 has 14 residues. Looked up from germline, CDR1 is MNHEY and CDR2 is SMNVEV (reference sequence).

The CDR3 coding sequence is TGTGCCAGCAGCATACAAATAGCGGGAAACAATGAGCAGTTCTTC. It codes for CASSIQIAGNNEQFF. V is TRBV7-9 and J is TRBJ2-1; 8 bases are shared with TRBD2. The CDR3 runs to 15 residues. J gave up 5 bases and V 5 bases, and 8 bases lay outside the gene matches. Germline lookup yields CDR1 SEHNR and CDR2 FQNEAQ (reference sequence).

V gene TRBV13 combines with J gene TRBJ1-2; 7 bases line up with TRBD1. The CDR3 spans 15 residues. V was pared by 5 bases and J by 6 bases, with 12 bases of the junction left unmatched. Germline assignment: CDR1 PRHDT and CDR2 FYEKMQ (reference sequence). The CDR3 protein is CASSNTREGANGYTF. In DNA, the CDR3 is TGTGCCAGCAGCAACACCAGAGAGGGGGCAAATGGCTACACCTTC.